This TCR beta chain came from a study of blood T cells in healthy people across ages. Study conclusions and caveats: Relative to aged donors, long-lived donors carried more naive CD4+ cells and displayed higher diversity.

Researchers collected about 10 milliliters of peripheral blood from every single donor. Isolation yielded PBMCs, at least 7 million per sample, in every case. As regards this clonotype: Its antigen is unknown.

The V end lost 0 bases, the J end lost 3 bases, and 8 bases lay between the germline ends. The germline V gene encodes CDR1 MNHEY and CDR2 SVGEGT. The CDR3 contains 14 residues. Next came a second PCR, run for about 7 to 12 cycles, which used a sample-barcoded 5' primer along with a J-beta primer mix. All cDNA molecules were each tagged by a template-switch adaptor with 12 random nucleotides. TCRdb re-called the 5' RACE reads with MiXCR, one entry per CDR3 protein. The sample carries 1.5 million to 2 million distinct CDR3 sequences, around 48% recorded once. Sequencing was carried out using blood. The V and J genes are TRBV6-2 or TRBV6-3 and TRBJ1-2; TRBD1 is a possible D gene (5 bases). The sequence was obtained from a woman aged 40 to 49 in good health. This CDR3 reads CASSYSGHYYGYTF. The CDR3 DNA follows: TGTGCCAGCAGTTACTCCGGACACTACTATGGCTACACCTTC.